The 17 T cell receptor beta chains below all came from one sample that was sequenced in a study of T cell responses to AZD1222 COVID-19 vaccine. Measured with immunoSEQ multiplex PCR; TCRdb has only the in-frame clones, and not every one. The sample carries about 160,000 clones, roughly 90% recorded once. The source material was peripheral blood, sampled on day 0 of AZD1222 vaccination. Source of these receptors: an adult in good health.

The rearrangement joins TRBV2 to TRBJ2-3; D is unresolved. The CDR3 sequence is 12 residues long. Trimming stripped 3 bases from V and 1 base from J, with 2 bases between. Germline V gene lookup returns CDR1 SNHLY and CDR2 FYNNEI. The CDR3 spells CASSEGTDTQYF. The CDR3 nucleotides read TGTGCCAGCAGTGAGGGCACAGATACGCAGTATTTT.

The V gene is TRBV28, the J gene TRBJ1-3; D is unclear. V was trimmed by 3 bases and J by 2 bases, leaving 11 bases between them. This CDR3 is 15 amino acids long. CDR1 and CDR2 from the germline V gene are MDHEN and SYDVKM. The CDR3 DNA reads as TGTGCCAGCAGTTTTGGGAGTGGTCCTGGAAACACCATATATTTT. It translates to CASSFGSGPGNTIYF. The full variable domain, its missing parts supplied by reference TRBV28 and TRBJ1-3, is DVKVTQSSRYLVKRTGEKVFLECVQDMDHENMFWYRQDPGLGLRLIYFSYDVKMKEKGDIPEGYSVSREKKERFSLILESASTNQTSMYLCASSFGSGPGNTIYFGEGSWLTVV.

This clone was picked up one time. The V gene is TRBV6-5, the J gene TRBJ2-7; D is perhaps TRBD1 or TRBD2 (5 bases each). Germline V gene data show CDR1 as MNHEY and CDR2 as SVGAGI. With 2 bases removed from V and 2 bases from J, the gap between germline ends came to 10 bases. The length of the CDR3 is 14 residues. The CDR3 region has the DNA TGTGCCAGCAGTTACCGAGGGGTCACCTACGAGCAGTACTTC. Translating it yields CASSYRGVTYEQYF.

J is TRBJ1-1 and V is TRBV28, with 7 bases matching TRBD1. Unmatched junction bases numbered 9, after V lost 5 bases and J lost 0 bases. CDR1 is MDHEN, CDR2 SYDVKM, per germline. CDR3 length: 16 amino acids. CDR3 residues: CASSTPGTDLNTEAFF. The CDR3 DNA is TGTGCCAGCAGTACCCCCGGGACAGATTTGAACACTGAAGCTTTCTTT.

The rearrangement uses TRBV10-1 and TRBJ1-6; tentative D call: TRBD1 (5 bases). Germline-derived CDR1 and CDR2 are WNHNN and SYGVQD (reference sequence). The CDR3 extends over 13 amino acids. Trimming stripped 6 bases from V and 7 bases from J, with 10 bases between. The CDR3 spells CASSRDLNSPLHF. The CDR3 region has the DNA TGCGCCAGCAGCCGGGACCTAAATTCACCCCTCCACTTT.

This chain connects TRBV29-1 to TRBJ1-1; TRBD1 matches 8 bases. Germline V gives CDR1 SQVTM, CDR2 ANQGSEA. The CDR3 runs to 14 residues. Losses at the gene ends were 7 bases for V and 1 base for J; bases not matched to a gene: 8. CDR3 amino acids: CSAGSGTGNTEAFF. The CDR3, as DNA: TGCAGCGCAGGATCCGGGACAGGGAACACTGAAGCTTTCTTT.

J is TRBJ2-1 and V is TRBV7-9; 10 bases line up with TRBD1. The germline V gene has CDR1 SEHNR and CDR2 FQNEAQ (reference sequence). The CDR3 runs to 17 residues. Unmatched junction bases numbered 15, after V lost 6 bases and J lost 7 bases. CDR3 nucleotides: TGTGCCAGCAGACCACCTGTAGGGGGACAGGGGATGAATGAGCAGTTCTTC. Translation: CASRPPVGGQGMNEQFF.

In this sample, this clone turned up once. The chain employs TRBV5-1 and TRBJ2-1, with TRBD2 matching over 8 bases. The CDR3 spans 15 residues. Trimming took 4 bases from V and 7 from J; bases not matched to a gene: 10. The V gene's germline CDR1 is SGHRS and CDR2 YFSETQ. CDR3 residues: CASSRRAAGENEQFF. In DNA form, the CDR3 reads TGCGCCAGCAGCCGGAGGGCAGCGGGAGAAAATGAGCAGTTCTTC.

Note on this clone: Additional DNA sequences in this sample encode the identical CDR3. This chain joins TRBV9 and TRBJ2-3, with D possibly matching TRBD1 (6 bases). The CDR3 contains 14 residues. Per the germline V gene, CDR1 is SGDLS and CDR2 is YYNGEE. V shed 2 bases and J shed 0 bases, with 7 bases lying between them. CDR3 coding DNA: TGTGCCAGCAGCGTGGGGACAAGCACAGATACGCAGTATTTT. Translated, it gives CASSVGTSTDTQYF. The entire variable domain, with the rest obtained from reference TRBV9 and TRBJ2-3, is as follows: DSGVTQTPKHLITATGQRVTLRCSPRSGDLSVYWYQQSLDQGLQFLIQYYNGEERAKGNILERFSAQQFPDLHSELNLSSLELGDSALYFCASSVGTSTDTQYFGPGTRLTVL.

The V and J genes are TRBV7-3 and TRBJ2-7; TRBD2 aligns across 8 bases. Trimming cost V 5 bases and J 4 bases; bases outside gene matches: 16. Germline V gene sequence: CDR1 SGHTA, CDR2 FQGTGA. CDR3 length equals 17 residues. The CDR3 here is CASSPANGRAGSYEQYF. CDR3 sequence (DNA): TGTGCCAGCAGCCCGGCAAACGGGAGGGCCGGTTCTTACGAGCAGTACTTC.

CDR3: CASSNQGGNNQPQHF. The CDR3 DNA follows: TGTGCCAGTAGTAATCAGGGCGGTAACAATCAGCCCCAGCATTTT. V and J are TRBV19 and TRBJ1-5, with a tentative D call TRBD1 (5 bases). V shed 4 bases and J shed 3 bases, with 13 bases lying between them. Germline V CDR1 and CDR2: LNHDA, SQIVND (reference sequence). The CDR3 runs to 15 residues. Full variable domain (rest looked up from reference TRBV19 and TRBJ1-5): DGGITQSPKYLFRKEGQNVTLSCEQNLNHDAMYWYRQDPGQGLRLIYYSQIVNDFQKGDIAEGYSVSREKKESFPLTVTSAQKNPTAFYLCASSNQGGNNQPQHFGDGTRLSIL.

The chain combines TRBV10-3 with TRBJ1-2, with D tentatively TRBD1 (6 bases). Germline assignment: CDR1 ENHRY and CDR2 SYGVKD. Trimming stripped 9 bases from V and 6 bases from J, with 17 bases between. The CDR3 contains 13 residues. The DNA for the CDR3 is TGTGCCATTACGGACAGAAACTCAGATGGCTACACCTTC. It codes for CAITDRNSDGYTF.

V and J are TRBV7-2 and TRBJ1-1; D not certain. Germline V gene data show CDR1 as SGHTA and CDR2 as FQGNSA. The CDR3 has 13 residues. V dropped 1 base and J dropped 8 bases, with 11 bases sitting between them. CDR3 loop: CASSLDGRREAFF. In DNA form, the CDR3 reads TGTGCCAGCAGCTTAGATGGGCGACGGGAAGCTTTCTTT.

The rearrangement links TRBV9 to TRBJ2-7; TRBD2 aligns across 13 bases. J gave up 4 bases and V 0 bases, and 10 bases lay outside the gene matches. Germline V CDR1 and CDR2: SGDLS, YYNGEE. This CDR3 contains 18 residues. As DNA, the CDR3 is TGTGCCAGCAGCGTAGTTGGACTAGCGGGAGAAGCCCCATACGAGCAGTACTTC. Protein: CASSVVGLAGEAPYEQYF.

This sequence joins TRBV5-5 and TRBJ1-1; D is unresolved. V gave up 7 bases and J gave up 6 bases, with 28 bases separating them. The CDR3 sequence is 17 residues long. Per germline, CDR1 SGHKS and CDR2 YYEKEE (reference sequence). The CDR3 loop is CASHTDLSVGGQAEAFF. CDR3 DNA sequence: TGTGCCAGCCACACCGATCTCTCCGTCGGAGGCCAGGCTGAAGCTTTCTTT.

The chain recombines TRBV7-9 with TRBJ1-4; tentative D call: TRBD1 (5 bases). V was clipped by 5 bases and J by 5 bases, with 15 bases between them. CDR3 length: 15 residues. Germline V gene lookup returns CDR1 SEHNR and CDR2 FQNEAQ (reference sequence). The CDR3 sequence is CASSPRGEKNEKLFF. Here the CDR3 DNA reads TGTGCCAGCAGCCCCCGGGGGGAGAAAAATGAAAAACTGTTTTTT.

This sequence joins TRBV9 and TRBJ2-3; 9 nucleotides align to TRBD2. Germline CDR1 SGDLS, CDR2 YYNGEE. The CDR3 is made up of 15 amino acids. Trimming took 4 bases from V and 5 from J; bases not matched to a gene: 8. The CDR3 region has the DNA TGTGCCAGCAGCTCTATAGCGGGAGTAGGAGATACGCAGTATTTT. This translates into CASSSIAGVGDTQYF.